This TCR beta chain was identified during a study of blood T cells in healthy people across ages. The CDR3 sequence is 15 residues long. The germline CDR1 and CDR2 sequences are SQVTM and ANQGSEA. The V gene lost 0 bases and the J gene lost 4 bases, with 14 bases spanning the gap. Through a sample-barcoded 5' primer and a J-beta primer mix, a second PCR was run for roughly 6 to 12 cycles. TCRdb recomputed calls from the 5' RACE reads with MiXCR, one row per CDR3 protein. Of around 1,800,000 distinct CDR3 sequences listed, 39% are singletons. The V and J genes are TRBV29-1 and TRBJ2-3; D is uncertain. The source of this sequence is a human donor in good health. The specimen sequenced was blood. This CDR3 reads CSVEDFGRSADTQYF. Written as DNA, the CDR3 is TGCAGCGTTGAAGACTTCGGTAGGAGCGCAGATACGCAGTATTTT.